This TCR beta chain originates from a study of control samples from healthy donors and cancer patients. Germline values: CDR1 MNHEY, CDR2 SVGAGI. Deletions cut 4 bases from V and 1 base from J, with 14 bases between. CDR3 size: 16 residues. TCRdb's table, derived via immunoSEQ multiplex PCR, lists solely in-frame clones and lacks some. The sample includes about 150,000 clones, approximately 96% seen only once; the top ten take 5.5% to 6%. Input material: blood. The receptor was isolated from a man aged 40-49 years in good health. The rearrangement links TRBV6-5 to TRBJ1-3; a weak D match, TRBD1 (6 bases). The CDR3, as DNA: TGTGCCAGCAGTTGGACGTTTACAGGGTCTGGAAACACCATATATTTT. The encoded protein is CASSWTFTGSGNTIYF.